This paragraph reports one TCR beta chain. The antigen is unknown. Germline is not matched at one junction end, which may reflect a read error. The record originates from a study of shared clonotypes between healthy human individuals. Study in general: In total, the donors were a couple of women and a few men aged 18 to 49. Findings and caveats of the study: Investigators expected sequencing depth to affect clonotype sharing among donors.

In the sorted-subset replicate PCRs, roughly 210 ng DNA, around 32,000 T cell genomes, was used. Data came from immunoSEQ multiplex PCR; TCRdb stores just in-frame clones and leaves some out. The data hold fewer than 800,000 clones, with roughly nine tenths observed a single time. The CDR3 loop spans 15 amino acids. Germline V lookup: CDR1 SSHAT, CDR2 FNYEAQ (reference sequence). Naive CD8 cells lacked CD45RO and underwent positive selection for CCR7, leaving out terminally differentiated effector memory CD45RA+ cells. The V call is TRBV7-7, the J call TRBJ2-1; a possible D gene is TRBD2 (6 bases). The sequenced sample was naive CD8+ T cells sorted from blood. This receptor was obtained from a man younger than 40 in good health. CDR3 DNA sequence: TGTGCTAGCAGTGGAGGGATTCGAGGGTACAATGAGCAGTTCTTC. Its translation is CASSGGIRGYNEQFF.